This TCR beta chain was observed in a study of cytomegalovirus exposure and HLA in healthy donors. Broader study findings: A later analysis found most CMV-associated TCR beta chains apparently HLA-restricted. Segments of the TCR beta V type were, in most cases, productive about 90% or about 30% of the time in an earlier analysis.

The V gene end was trimmed by 3 bases and the J gene end by 7 bases; junction bases not matched to a gene: 5. Germline values: CDR1 SGHDN, CDR2 FVKESK. This CDR3 is built from 14 residues. Participants comprised healthy donors of bone marrow. To note about this clone: The antigen is not known.

This PCR relied on a set of 60 Vbeta primers and 13 Jbeta primers. The repertoire was sequenced with immunoSEQ multiplex PCR; TCRdb's copy has only in-frame clones and lacks some. The sample records more than 15,000 clones, about four fifths being singletons. Sequencing was done on a sample of PBMCs. The receptor comes from a human donor in good health. The V and J genes are TRBV14 and TRBJ2-2; 7 bases match TRBD1. The CDR3 DNA is TGTGCCAGCAGCCATCGACAGGGAATCGGGGAGCTGTTTTTT. Protein sequence: CASSHRQGIGELFF. The whole variable domain, filled in from reference TRBV14 and TRBJ2-2, reads EAGVTQFPSHSVIEKGQTVTLRCDPISGHDNLYWYRRVMGKEIKFLLHFVKESKQDESGMPNNRFLAERTGGTYSTLKVQPAELEDSGVYFCASSHRQGIGELFFGEGSRLTVL.